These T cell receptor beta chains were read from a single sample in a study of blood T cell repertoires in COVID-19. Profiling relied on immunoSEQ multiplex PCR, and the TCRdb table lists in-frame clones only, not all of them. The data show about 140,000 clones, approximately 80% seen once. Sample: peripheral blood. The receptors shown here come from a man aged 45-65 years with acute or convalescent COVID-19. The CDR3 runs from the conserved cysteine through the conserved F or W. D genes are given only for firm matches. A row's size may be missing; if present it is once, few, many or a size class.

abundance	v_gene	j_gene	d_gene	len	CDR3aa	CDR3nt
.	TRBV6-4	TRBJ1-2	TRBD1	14	CASSSDRAGYGYTF	TGTGCCAGCAGTTCGGACAGGGCTGGTTATGGCTACACCTTC
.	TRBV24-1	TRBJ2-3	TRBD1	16	CATSDAGTGSTDTQYF	TGTGCCACCAGTGACGCCGGGACAGGGAGCACAGATACGCAGTATTTT
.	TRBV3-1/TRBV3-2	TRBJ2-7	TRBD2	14	CASSPGLEFSEQYF	TGTGCCAGCAGCCCGGGACTAGAGTTCTCCGAGCAGTACTTC
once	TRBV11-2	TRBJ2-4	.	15	CASSLDQVTVWIQYF	TGTGCCAGCAGCTTAGATCAGGTGACCGTATGGATTCAGTACTTC
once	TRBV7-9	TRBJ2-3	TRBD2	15	CASSFGLAVGDTQYF	TGTGCCAGCAGCTTTGGACTAGCGGTAGGCGATACGCAGTATTTT
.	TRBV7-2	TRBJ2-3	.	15	CASSLLRGKRDTQYF	TGTGCCAGCAGCTTGTTGAGGGGGAAGAGAGATACGCAGTATTTT
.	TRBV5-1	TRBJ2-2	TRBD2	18	CASSFPRLAGGNTGELFF	TGCGCCAGCAGCTTCCCTCGACTAGCGGGGGGGAACACCGGGGAGCTGTTTTTT
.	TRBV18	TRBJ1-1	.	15	CASSPAGHSNTEAFF	TGTGCCAGCTCACCGGCTGGGCATTCGAACACTGAAGCTTTCTTT
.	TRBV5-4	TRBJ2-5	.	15	CASSPLAGGQETQYF	TGTGCCAGCAGCCCCTTAGCAGGGGGGCAAGAGACCCAGTACTTC
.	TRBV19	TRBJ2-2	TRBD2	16	CASSIYPGGPAGELFF	TGTGCCAGTAGTATATATCCGGGGGGGCCAGCCGGGGAGCTGTTTTTT
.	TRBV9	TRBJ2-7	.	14	CASSQTASGYEQYF	TGTGCCAGCAGCCAGACGGCCAGCGGGTACGAGCAGTACTTC
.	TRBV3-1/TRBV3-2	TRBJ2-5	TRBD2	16	CASSLRLAGSKETQYF	TGTGCCAGCAGCCTACGACTAGCGGGGTCCAAAGAGACCCAGTACTTC
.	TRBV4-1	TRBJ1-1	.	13	CASSQARATEAFF	TGCGCCAGCAGCCAAGCCAGGGCAACTGAAGCTTTCTTT
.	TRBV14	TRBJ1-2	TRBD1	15	CASSKQGARDYGYTF	TGTGCCAGCAGCAAACAGGGGGCTCGCGACTATGGCTACACCTTC
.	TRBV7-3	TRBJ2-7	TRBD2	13	CASSRTSGDEQYF	TGTGCCAGCAGTAGGACTAGCGGGGACGAGCAGTACTTC
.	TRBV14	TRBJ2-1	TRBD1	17	CASSQYTGVPTYNEQFF	TGTGCCAGCAGCCAGTACACAGGGGTCCCAACCTACAATGAGCAGTTCTTC
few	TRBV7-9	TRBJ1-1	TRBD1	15	CASSLVATGRTEAFF	TGTGCCAGCAGCTTAGTCGCGACAGGGAGGACTGAAGCTTTCTTT
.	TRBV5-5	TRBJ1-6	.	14	CASNAGGGNSPLHF	TGTGCCAGCAATGCGGGGGGGGGTAATTCACCCCTCCACTTT
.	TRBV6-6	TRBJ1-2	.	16	CASSPPGAIPVRGYTF	TGTGCCAGCAGCCCCCCTGGAGCGATACCGGTTAGAGGCTACACCTTC
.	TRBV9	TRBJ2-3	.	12	CASSSSTDTQYF	TGTGCCAGCAGCTCTAGCACAGATACGCAGTATTTT
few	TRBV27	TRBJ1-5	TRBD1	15	CASGSGTGGQGPQHF	TGTGCCAGCGGCTCCGGGACAGGGGGCCAGGGGCCCCAGCATTTT
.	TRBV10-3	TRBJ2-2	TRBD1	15	CAIRETGENTGELFF	TGTGCCATCAGGGAAACAGGGGAGAACACCGGGGAGCTGTTTTTT
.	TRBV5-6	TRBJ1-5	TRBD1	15	CASSSKGQGLQPQHF	TGTGCCAGCAGCTCTAAGGGACAGGGATTACAGCCCCAGCATTTT
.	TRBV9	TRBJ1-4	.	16	CASSVRSGEGNEKLFF	TGTGCCAGCAGCGTTCGGTCAGGGGAAGGGAATGAAAAACTGTTTTTT
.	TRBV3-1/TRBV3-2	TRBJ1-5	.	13	CASSRGGNQPQHF	TGTGCCAGCAGCCGAGGAGGCAATCAGCCCCAGCATTTT
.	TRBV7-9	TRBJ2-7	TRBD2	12	CASSFPGLAAVF	TGTGCCAGCAGCTTCCCGGGACTAGCGGCCGTCTTC
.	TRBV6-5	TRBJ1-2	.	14	CASSSGPRPFGYTF	TGTGCCAGCAGTAGCGGACCGAGGCCCTTTGGCTACACCTTC